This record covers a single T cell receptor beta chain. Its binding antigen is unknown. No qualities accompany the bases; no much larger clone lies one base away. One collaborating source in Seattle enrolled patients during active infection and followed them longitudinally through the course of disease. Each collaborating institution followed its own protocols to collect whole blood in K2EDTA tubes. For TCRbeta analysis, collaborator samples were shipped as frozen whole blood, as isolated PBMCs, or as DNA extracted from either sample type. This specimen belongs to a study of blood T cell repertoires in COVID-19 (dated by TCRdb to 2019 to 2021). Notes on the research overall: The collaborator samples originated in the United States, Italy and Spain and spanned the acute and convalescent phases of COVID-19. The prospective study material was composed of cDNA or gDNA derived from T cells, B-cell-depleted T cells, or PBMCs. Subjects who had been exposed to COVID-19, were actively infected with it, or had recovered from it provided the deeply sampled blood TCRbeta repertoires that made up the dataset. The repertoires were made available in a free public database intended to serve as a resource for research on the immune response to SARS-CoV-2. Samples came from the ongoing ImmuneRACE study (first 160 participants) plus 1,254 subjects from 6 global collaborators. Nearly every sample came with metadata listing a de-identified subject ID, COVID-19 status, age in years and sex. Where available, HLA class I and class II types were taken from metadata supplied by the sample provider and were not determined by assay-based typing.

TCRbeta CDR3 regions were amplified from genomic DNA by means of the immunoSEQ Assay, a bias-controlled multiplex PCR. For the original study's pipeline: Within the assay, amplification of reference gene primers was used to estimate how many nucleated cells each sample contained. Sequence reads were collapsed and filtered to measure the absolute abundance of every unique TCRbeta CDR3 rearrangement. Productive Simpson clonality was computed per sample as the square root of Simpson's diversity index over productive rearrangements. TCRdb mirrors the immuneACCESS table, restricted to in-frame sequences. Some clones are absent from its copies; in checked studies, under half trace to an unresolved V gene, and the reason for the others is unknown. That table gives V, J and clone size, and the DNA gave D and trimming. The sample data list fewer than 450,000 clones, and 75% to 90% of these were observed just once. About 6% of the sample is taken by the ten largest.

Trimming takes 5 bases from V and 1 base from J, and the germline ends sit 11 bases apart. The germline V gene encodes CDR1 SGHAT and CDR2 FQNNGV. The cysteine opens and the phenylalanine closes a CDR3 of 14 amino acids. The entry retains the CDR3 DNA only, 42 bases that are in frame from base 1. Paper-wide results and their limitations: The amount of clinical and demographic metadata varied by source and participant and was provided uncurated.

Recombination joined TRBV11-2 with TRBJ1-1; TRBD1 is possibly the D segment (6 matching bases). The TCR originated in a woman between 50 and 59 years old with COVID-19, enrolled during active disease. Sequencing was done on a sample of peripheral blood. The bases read TGTGCCAGCAGCCCGCAGACAGGGAACACTGAAGCTTTCTTT. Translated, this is CASSPQTGNTEAFF.